The 18 T cell receptor beta chains reported below all come from one sample, sequenced in a study of cytotoxic CD8 clonotypes in ibrutinib-treated CLL (dated by TCRdb to the early 2020s). The label giving this sample's time point can be read as: about a year on ibrutinib. Receptor libraries were prepared by the immunoSEQ multiplex PCR assay. The clones in this table, taken by TCRdb from immuneACCESS, are in-frame only. Not every clone is retained; where verified, under half of the shortfall comes from an unresolved V gene, and the cause of the rest is unknown. Counted in this sample were under 200,000 clones; more than 75% of them appeared once. Roughly 2% of the sample is in the top ten clones. The sample was PBMCs, taken after 12 months of ibrutinib treatment. These receptors were taken from a human donor with chronic lymphocytic leukemia.

The V call is TRBV5-1, the J call TRBJ2-1; perhaps TRBD1 as D (6 bases). There are 14 residues in the CDR3. V lost 5 bases to trimming and J lost 1 base, with 10 bases between them. Germline V gives CDR1 SGHRS, CDR2 YFSETQ. The CDR3 nucleotides read TGCGCCAGCAGTCAGGGGTTATCCTACAATGAGCAGTTCTTC. Translating gives CASSQGLSYNEQFF.

The J gene is TRBJ2-1, the V gene TRBV7-2; TRBD2 agrees at 12 bases. J lost 7 bases, V lost 2 bases, and 3 bases had no gene match. This CDR3 is built from 15 residues. Germline-derived CDR1 and CDR2 are SGHTA and FQGNSA. The CDR3 loop reads CASSLTSGRWNEQFF. In nucleotides, the CDR3 is TGTGCCAGCAGCTTAACTAGCGGGAGGTGGAATGAGCAGTTCTTC.

V gene TRBV7-3 combines with J gene TRBJ2-3, with 8 positions matching TRBD2. The CDR3 is made up of 18 amino acids. V was clipped by 5 bases and J by 0 bases; unmatched bases: 13. CDR1 SGHTA and CDR2 FQGTGA come from the germline V gene. Written as DNA, the CDR3 is TGTGCCAGCAGCCGTAGTGTTTACGCGGGGGGAAGCACAGATACGCAGTATTTT. Encoded protein: CASSRSVYAGGSTDTQYF.

This clone was observed a few times. The chain links TRBV6-1 to TRBJ1-2; D ambiguous. The CDR3 is made up of 12 amino acids. Germline V gene data show CDR1 as MNHNS and CDR2 as SASEGT. V lost 5 bases to trimming and J lost 2 bases, with 6 bases between them. CDR3 region: CASSYENYGYTF. CDR3 DNA: TGTGCCAGCAGTTATGAAAACTATGGCTACACCTTC.

The table lists this clone with a count of one. The rearrangement uses TRBV28 and TRBJ2-7, with D unclear. V was pared by 6 bases and J by 0 bases, with 6 bases between. The CDR3 totals 12 residues. CDR1 and CDR2 from the germline V gene are MDHEN and SYDVKM. The CDR3 is CASSVSSYEQYF. The DNA for the CDR3 is TGTGCCAGCAGCGTCAGCTCCTACGAGCAGTACTTC.

DNA for the CDR3: TGCGCCAGCAGCTTGTTGGCAGGCCCAGATACGCAGTATTTT. The encoded protein is CASSLLAGPDTQYF. The V gene is TRBV5-1, the J gene TRBJ2-3; D gene unclear. V dropped 1 base and J dropped 4 bases, with 10 bases sitting between them. From germline, CDR1 is SGHRS and CDR2 YFSETQ. The CDR3 has 14 amino acids.

V and J are TRBV20-1 and TRBJ1-5, with D possibly being TRBD1 (5 bases). Germline CDR1 and CDR2: DFQATT and SNEGSKA (reference sequence). The CDR3 extends over 10 amino acids. V lost 6 bases to trimming and J lost 9 bases, with 9 bases between them. For the CDR3, the DNA is TGCAGTGCCGGGGGTCGGCCCCAGCATTTT. Translated, it gives CSAGGRPQHF.

The chain employs TRBV19 and TRBJ2-3; TRBD2 matches 7 bases. J lost 3 bases, V lost 6 bases, and 12 bases had no gene match. The CDR3 is 16 amino acids. CDR1 is LNHDA and CDR2 is SQIVND in the germline V gene (reference sequence). In nucleotides, the CDR3 is TGTGCCAGTAGCCATGGTGGGGGGGACGGGACAGATACGCAGTATTTT. Encoded protein: CASSHGGGDGTDTQYF.

J is TRBJ1-2 and V is TRBV7-9; D remains unclear. Germline values: CDR1 SEHNR, CDR2 FQNEAQ (reference sequence). Trimming removed 5 bases from V and 8 bases from J, with 12 bases in between. This CDR3 contains 12 residues. The chain's CDR3 is CASSVGPGGYTF. The CDR3 DNA is TGTGCCAGCAGCGTAGGGCCGGGAGGCTACACCTTC. The full variable domain, its missing parts supplied by reference TRBV7-9 and TRBJ1-2, is DTGVSQNPRHKITKRGQNVTFRCDPISEHNRLYWYRQTLGQGPEFLTYFQNEAQLEKSRLLSDRFSAERPKGSFSTLEIQRTEQGDSAMYLCASSVGPGGYTFGSGTRLTVV.

This clone was observed once. This chain joins TRBV9 and TRBJ2-3, with 8 bases identical to TRBD1. Germline V gives CDR1 SGDLS, CDR2 YYNGEE. The CDR3 covers 15 residues. V lost 4 bases to trimming and J lost 3 bases; unmatched junction nucleotides: 7. CDR3 residues: CASSQQGAGTDTQYF. CDR3 nucleotide sequence: TGTGCCAGCAGCCAGCAGGGGGCAGGAACAGATACGCAGTATTTT.

This chain links TRBV11-2 with TRBJ2-1; TRBD2 matches 10 bases. Germline loops: CDR1 SGHAT, CDR2 FQNNGV. With V trimmed by 4 bases and J by 4 bases, 4 bases remained unmatched. There are 15 residues in the CDR3. The CDR3 reads CASSSSGRTYNEQFF. DNA for the CDR3: TGTGCCAGCAGCTCTAGCGGGAGAACTTACAATGAGCAGTTCTTC.

J is TRBJ2-5 and V is TRBV10-3, with 9 bases lining up with TRBD1. V shed 0 bases, J shed 4 bases, and the junction held 3 bases outside the gene matches. The CDR3 is made up of 15 amino acids. Germline assignment: CDR1 ENHRY and CDR2 SYGVKD. The chain's CDR3 is CAISESQGAGETQYF. Here the CDR3 DNA reads TGTGCCATCAGTGAGTCACAGGGGGCAGGAGAGACCCAGTACTTC.

The chain links TRBV27 to TRBJ1-2, with no clear D. V lost 6 bases and J lost 4, with 12 bases in between. The germline CDR1 and CDR2 sequences are MNHEY and SMNVEV (reference sequence). The CDR3 spans 13 residues. The CDR3 nucleotides are TGTGCCAGCAGCCCCCGACTCGGCTATGGCTACACCTTC. Amino acid sequence: CASSPRLGYGYTF.

The V gene is TRBV4-2, the J gene TRBJ1-4; D is ambiguous. V was shortened by 3 bases and J by 0 bases, with 8 bases between the two germline ends. The CDR3 sequence is 15 residues long. Germline CDR1 is LGHNA and CDR2 is YNFKEQ. CDR3 bases: TGTGCCAGCAGCCATTCGCTAGCAACTAATGAAAAACTGTTTTTT. It is translated as CASSHSLATNEKLFF.

This chain uses TRBV30 with TRBJ2-7; D may be TRBD1 (5 bases). The V and J ends lost 0 bases and 4 bases respectively, with 7 bases between them. Germline V CDR1 and CDR2: GTSNPN, SVGIG (reference sequence). There are 12 residues in the CDR3. CDR3 sequence: CAWSVQEYEQYF. For the CDR3, the DNA is TGTGCCTGGAGTGTACAGGAATACGAGCAGTACTTC.

This chain links TRBV10-3 with TRBJ2-1; perhaps TRBD2 as D (6 bases). This CDR3 has 16 amino acids. The germline gives CDR1 ENHRY, CDR2 SYGVKD. Trimming stripped 6 bases from V and 5 bases from J, with 20 bases between. In DNA form, the CDR3 reads TGTGCCATCAGCGTTGAAGCGGGTGGGACGGACAATGAGCAGTTCTTC. This translates into CAISVEAGGTDNEQFF.

In its sample, this clone was seen once. The chain carries TRBV27 and TRBJ1-1; perhaps TRBD1 as D (5 bases). Trimming removed 1 base at V and 1 base at J, with 13 bases between. The CDR3 is made up of 16 amino acids. Germline lookup yields CDR1 MNHEY and CDR2 SMNVEV (reference sequence). In DNA, the CDR3 is TGTGCCAGCAGTTTATGGGGGGGAACTGGGAACACTGAAGCTTTCTTT. Encoded protein: CASSLWGGTGNTEAFF.

The chain recombines TRBV6-6 with TRBJ1-2; TRBD1 is a possible D gene (6 bases). CDR1 MNHNY and CDR2 SVGAGI come from the germline V gene (reference sequence). There are 14 residues in the CDR3. Trimming pared 6 bases from V and 1 base from J, leaving 12 bases between. The DNA for the CDR3 is TGTGCCAGCAGCCGGGACATCAGTAACTATGGCTACACCTTC. Residues: CASSRDISNYGYTF.